The sequence of this TCR beta chain was determined in a study of blood T cell repertoires in COVID-19. Germline CDR1 is SGHTA and CDR2 is FQGTGA. This CDR3 region has 15 residues. V lost 0 bases to trimming and J lost 4 bases; unmatched junction nucleotides: 3. Profiling relied on immunoSEQ multiplex PCR, and the TCRdb table lists in-frame clones only, not all of them. The data show about 280,000 clones, 65% to 90% seen once. The specimen sequenced was peripheral blood. The clonotype originates from a human donor in a cohort sampled during active COVID-19. This chain links TRBV7-3 with TRBJ2-5; 9 bases fit TRBD2. The CDR3 reads CASSLTPLAGETQYF. For the CDR3, the DNA is TGTGCCAGCAGCTTAACTCCACTAGCGGGAGAGACCCAGTACTTC.